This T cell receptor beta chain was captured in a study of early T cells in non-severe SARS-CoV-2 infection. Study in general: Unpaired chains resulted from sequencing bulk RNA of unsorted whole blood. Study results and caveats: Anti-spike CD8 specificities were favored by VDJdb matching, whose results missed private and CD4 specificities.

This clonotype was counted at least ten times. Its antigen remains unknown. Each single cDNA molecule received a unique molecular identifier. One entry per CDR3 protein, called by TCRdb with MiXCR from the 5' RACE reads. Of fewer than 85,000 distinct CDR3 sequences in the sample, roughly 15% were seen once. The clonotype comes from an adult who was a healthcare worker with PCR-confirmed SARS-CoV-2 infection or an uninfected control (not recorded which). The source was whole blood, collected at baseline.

CDR3 DNA sequence: TGTGCCAGCAGCCAAGACTCAGCGGGAGGAATGAACACCGGGGAGCTGTTTTTT. Residues: CASSQDSAGGMNTGELFF. The gene calls are TRBV3-1 and TRBJ2-2; 9 bases are a match to TRBD2. The germline V gene has CDR1 LGHDT and CDR2 YNNKEL (reference sequence). Trimming at V came to 0 bases and at J to 1 base, leaving 6 bases not matched to a gene. The CDR3 runs 18 residues.